This TCR beta chain was retrieved from a study of CD8 T cells in ankylosing spondylitis. This clonotype was seen a handful of times. One end of the junction varies from germline; a read error may be responsible. Looked up from germline, CDR1 is SGHTA and CDR2 is FQGTGA. This CDR3 contains 15 residues. One entry per CDR3 protein results from TCRdb running MiXCR on the 5' RACE reads. The sample carries 240,000 or so distinct CDR3 sequences, around 10% recorded once. The material sequenced was blood, either unsorted or a sorted T cell fraction (not recorded which). This chain uses TRBV7-3 with TRBJ2-1, with D tentatively TRBD2 (6 bases). The TCR originated in a male donor with ankylosing spondylitis or in good health (not recorded which). The CDR3, as DNA: TGTGCCAGCAGCCCAACTCGGGACTCCCACAATGAGCAGTTCTTC. Translating it yields CASSPTRDSHNEQFF.